This record concerns one T cell receptor beta chain sequence. This sample stems from a study of PD-1 blockade in classical Hodgkin lymphoma. The time point is: newly diagnosed, previously untreated cHL patient sample. Assay: immunoSEQ multiplex PCR; the TCRdb copy retains only in-frame clones and omits some. The table shows tens of thousands of clones, with over 90% occurring only once. The germline V gene has CDR1 KGHSH and CDR2 LQKENI. Trimming removed 6 bases from V and 3 bases from J, with 9 bases in between. The CDR3 runs to 13 residues. This chain links TRBV18 with TRBJ2-1; weak D call: TRBD2 (6 bases). Source material: peripheral blood mononuclear cells (PBMCs). The clonotype comes from a human donor with classical Hodgkin lymphoma. The CDR3 protein is CASSTGGYNEQFF. The CDR3 DNA is TGTGCCAGCTCGACCGGGGGCTACAATGAGCAGTTCTTC.